This TCR beta chain comes out of a study of cytomegalovirus exposure and HLA in healthy donors. Assay: immunoSEQ multiplex PCR; the TCRdb copy retains only in-frame clones and omits some. The data contain around 250,000 clones, 90% of them singletons. For this clone: Its antigen is unidentified.

Study observations and caveats: A few chains linked to CMV were shown in vitro to be specific for CMV antigens. Researchers counted roughly 150 TCR beta chains as cytomegalovirus-associated.

This CDR3 contains 14 residues. V lost 7 bases and J 0 bases, leaving 10 bases between the germline ends. Germline CDR1 SNHLY, CDR2 FYNNEI. The sample taken for sequencing was PBMCs. The source is a woman aged 18-29 years in good health and CMV-seronegative. The genes are TRBV2 and TRBJ1-3, with D uncertain. CDR3 residues: CASTGIFSGNTIYF. The DNA of the CDR3 is TGTGCCAGCACGGGAATATTCTCTGGAAACACCATATATTTT. The full variable domain, with the rest looked up from reference TRBV2 and TRBJ1-3, is EPEVTQTPSHQVTQMGQEVILRCVPISNHLYFYWYRQILGQKVEFLVSFYNNEISEKSEIFDDQFSVERPDGSNFTLKIRSTKLEDSAMYFCASTGIFSGNTIYFGEGSWLTVV.